The rows below give T cell receptor beta chains drawn from one sample of a study of blood T cell repertoires in COVID-19. Clones were sequenced by immunoSEQ multiplex PCR, and TCRdb holds only the in-frame ones, with some missing. The table has about 250,000 clones, 75% to 85% seen once; the top ten hold roughly 5.3%. Sequencing was done on a sample of peripheral blood. The receptors shown here come from a man between 50 and 59 years old with COVID-19, enrolled during active disease. Both conserved end residues are part of each CDR3. The D gene is left open where the match is weak. Where a row states a size, it is once, few, many or the class of an expanded clone; other rows omit it.

>TRBV5-1|TRBJ2-2|.|.
TGCGCCAGCAGCCCGGACAGACCCTCTGCCGGGGAGCTGTTTTTT
CASSPDRPSAGELFF
>TRBV7-2|TRBJ1-3|TRBD1|.
TGTGCCAGCAGCTTATCCAGGGGGCGAACTGGAAACACCATATATTTT
CASSLSRGRTGNTIYF
>TRBV11-2|TRBJ2-1|TRBD2|.
TGTGCCAGCAGCATCTCTCTTAGCGGGGGGTCGAACTACAATGAGCAGTTCTTC
CASSISLSGGSNYNEQFF
>TRBV10-3|TRBJ1-2|.|.
TGTGCCATCAGTGGGGGGGAAACTGGCTACACCTTC
CAISGGETGYTF
>TRBV6-2/TRBV6-3|TRBJ2-5|TRBD1|once
TGTGCCAGCAGTTTCTTGACAGGGTCCTTGGCGGAGACCCAGTACTTC
CASSFLTGSLAETQYF
>TRBV4-2|TRBJ2-1|TRBD1|.
TGTGCCAGCAGACAAGATGACAGGGGATCCTACAATGAGCAGTTCTTC
CASRQDDRGSYNEQFF
>TRBV4-3|TRBJ1-1|.|.
TGCGCCAGCAGCCAAGAAGGGCAGGGAAGCGCTGAAGCTTTCTTT
CASSQEGQGSAEAFF
>TRBV27|TRBJ2-2|TRBD2|.
TGTGCCAGCAGTGTACTAGCGGGGGGCACCGGGGAGCTGTTTTTT
CASSVLAGGTGELFF
>TRBV12-3/TRBV12-4|TRBJ1-2|.|once
TGTGCCAGCAGTTTACTAGGGGAACATGGCTACACCTTC
CASSLLGEHGYTF
>TRBV2|TRBJ1-2|TRBD1|few
TGTGCCAGCAAAAAGGACAGGGGCCAGGCTTATGGCTACACCTTC
CASKKDRGQAYGYTF